This T cell receptor beta chain was found in a study of blood T cell repertoires in COVID-19. Produced via immunoSEQ multiplex PCR; TCRdb's table is partial and in-frame only. The sample lists 150,000 to 200,000 clones, about 80% occurring once. The germline V gene encodes CDR1 SGHDT and CDR2 YYEEEE. The CDR3 totals 19 residues. The trim removed 1 base at V and 7 bases at J, leaving 20 bases unmatched. This receptor was obtained from a man between 60 and 75 years old with acute or convalescent COVID-19. The V and J genes are TRBV5-6 and TRBJ2-1; 7 bases align to TRBD2. Sequencing used peripheral blood. CDR3 sequence reads: CASSLQLGRPGLSRNEQFF. The DNA of the CDR3 is TGTGCCAGCAGCTTGCAACTGGGCAGGCCGGGACTATCTAGGAATGAGCAGTTCTTC.